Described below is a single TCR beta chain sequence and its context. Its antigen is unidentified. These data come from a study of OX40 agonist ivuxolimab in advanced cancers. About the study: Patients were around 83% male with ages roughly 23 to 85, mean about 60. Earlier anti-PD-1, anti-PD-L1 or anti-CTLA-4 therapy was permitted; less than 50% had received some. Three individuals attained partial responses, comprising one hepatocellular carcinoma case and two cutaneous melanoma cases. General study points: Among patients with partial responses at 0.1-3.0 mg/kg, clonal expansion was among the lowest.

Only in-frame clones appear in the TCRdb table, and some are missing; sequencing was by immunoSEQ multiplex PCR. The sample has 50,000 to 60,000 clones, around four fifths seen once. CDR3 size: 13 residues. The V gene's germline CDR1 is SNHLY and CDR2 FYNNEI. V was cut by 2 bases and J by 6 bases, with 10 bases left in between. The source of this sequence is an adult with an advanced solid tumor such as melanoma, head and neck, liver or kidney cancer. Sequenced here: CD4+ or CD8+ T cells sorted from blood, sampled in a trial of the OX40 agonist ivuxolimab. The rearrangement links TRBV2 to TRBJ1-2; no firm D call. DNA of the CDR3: TGTGCCAGCAGTGAATCTAAGGGAAATGGCTACACCTTC. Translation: CASSESKGNGYTF. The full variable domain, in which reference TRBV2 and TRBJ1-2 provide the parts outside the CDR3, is EPEVTQTPSHQVTQMGQEVILRCVPISNHLYFYWYRQILGQKVEFLVSFYNNEISEKSEIFDDQFSVERPDGSNFTLKIRSTKLEDSAMYFCASSESKGNGYTFGSGTRLTVV.